The clone carrying this T cell receptor (beta chain) was counted a few times. V lost 6 bases and J lost 0; bases outside the gene matches: 10. The CDR3 contains 17 residues. Germline assignment: CDR1 SEHNR and CDR2 FQNEAQ (reference sequence). Sequencing was performed with immunoSEQ multiplex PCR; in TCRdb, only in-frame clones are kept and a portion is missing. The repertoire includes about 140,000 clones, about 80% of them detected once, and around 8% sits in the top ten. These data originate in a study of blood T cell repertoires in COVID-19. Study-wide background: Collection of acute and convalescent COVID-19 samples took place in the United States, Italy and Spain. Nucleic acid was either cDNA or gDNA, and it came from T cells, B-cell-depleted T cells, or PBMCs.

The sample was peripheral blood. The gene calls are TRBV7-9 and TRBJ1-3; 8 nucleotides line up with TRBD1. The source of this sequence is a human donor in a cohort sampled during active COVID-19. This CDR3 is CASRPAGGYPSGNTIYF. The CDR3, as DNA: TGTGCCAGCAGGCCCGCAGGGGGCTACCCCTCTGGAAACACCATATATTTT.